Described below is a single TCR beta chain sequence and its context. The table came from immunoSEQ multiplex PCR; TCRdb's copy has only in-frame clones and leaves some out. The table records 1.6 million or so clones, around 98.5% of them present only once. The data belong to a study of shared clonotypes between healthy human individuals. Study-level background: Three CD4 naive, three CD4 memory, two CD8 naive and one CD8 memory plate were used per donor.

Trimming stripped 3 bases from V and 11 bases from J, with 11 bases between. Germline lookup yields CDR1 SNHLY and CDR2 FYNNEI. The CDR3 consists of 11 residues. This TCR came from a man under 40 in good health. The specimen was naive CD4+ T cells sorted from blood. Subset: CD45RA+ positively selected. This chain links TRBV2 with TRBJ2-7; D unclear. The CDR3 nucleotides read TGTGCCAGCAGTGAGGGTGGACCTAAGTACTTC. Translated, it gives CASSEGGPKYF. Drawing the rest from reference TRBV2 and TRBJ2-7, the complete variable domain is EPEVTQTPSHQVTQMGQEVILRCVPISNHLYFYWYRQILGQKVEFLVSFYNNEISEKSEIFDDQFSVERPDGSNFTLKIRSTKLEDSAMYFCASSEGGPKYFGPGTRLTVT.